Listed below are T cell receptor beta chains from one sample, sequenced in a study of tissue T cells after allogeneic stem cell transplantation. TCRdb keeps only in-frame clones here, not all; method: immunoSEQ multiplex PCR. There are about 25,000 clones in the sample; over 70% occur only once, and approximately 8% lies in the top ten. The sequenced sample was tissue from the ileum, obtained at autopsy. These receptors all stem from a female donor of 60 years or more with lung cancer. CDR3s include the opening cysteine and the closing phenylalanine or tryptophan. Each record gives: V gene, J gene, D gene, clone size, CDR3 protein, CDR3 DNA. D genes are given only for firm matches. Clone size is shown for a subset of rows, as once, few, many or a class of expanded clone.

v_gene: TRBV5-4
j_gene: TRBJ2-4
d_gene: -
abundance: -
CDR3aa: CASSLGGFGNIQYF
CDR3nt: TGTGCCAGCAGCTTGGGGGGCTTTGGAAACATTCAGTACTTC

v_gene: TRBV2
j_gene: TRBJ1-1
d_gene: -
abundance: -
CDR3aa: CASSESPWGGTEAFF
CDR3nt: TGTGCCAGCAGCGAAAGCCCTTGGGGGGGCACTGAAGCTTTCTTT

v_gene: TRBV15
j_gene: TRBJ2-7
d_gene: -
abundance: -
CDR3aa: CATSRGGQTYEQYF
CDR3nt: TGTGCCACCAGCAGGGGGGGTCAAACCTACGAGCAGTACTTC

v_gene: TRBV5-4
j_gene: TRBJ2-1
d_gene: -
abundance: few
CDR3aa: CASSLWDEQFF
CDR3nt: TGTGCCAGCAGCTTATGGGATGAGCAGTTCTTC

v_gene: TRBV5-1
j_gene: TRBJ2-1
d_gene: -
abundance: -
CDR3aa: CASSFNPFKGVHNEQFF
CDR3nt: TGCGCCAGCAGCTTCAACCCCTTTAAGGGGGTCCACAATGAGCAGTTCTTC

v_gene: TRBV9
j_gene: TRBJ1-2
d_gene: -
abundance: -
CDR3aa: CASSHRDKPGYTF
CDR3nt: TGTGCCAGCAGCCACCGGGACAAGCCTGGCTACACCTTC

v_gene: TRBV29-1
j_gene: TRBJ2-7
d_gene: -
abundance: -
CDR3aa: CSCLKGSWNEQYF
CDR3nt: TGCAGCTGTCTTAAGGGAAGTTGGAACGAGCAGTACTTC

v_gene: TRBV6-5
j_gene: TRBJ1-1
d_gene: -
abundance: once
CDR3aa: CASRPSRGANTEAFF
CDR3nt: TGTGCTAGCAGACCCTCAAGGGGGGCGAACACTGAAGCTTTCTTT

v_gene: TRBV6-6
j_gene: TRBJ1-2
d_gene: -
abundance: -
CDR3aa: CASSKDTGRYGYTF
CDR3nt: TGTGCCAGCAGTAAGGACACCGGCCGCTATGGCTACACCTTC

v_gene: TRBV20-1
j_gene: TRBJ1-2
d_gene: -
abundance: -
CDR3aa: CSASGVGPWSYGYTF
CDR3nt: TGCAGTGCTAGTGGGGTGGGTCCTTGGTCCTATGGCTACACCTTC

v_gene: TRBV5-1
j_gene: TRBJ2-3
d_gene: TRBD1
abundance: -
CDR3aa: CASSTPGQEGTDTQYF
CDR3nt: TGCGCCAGCAGCACGCCAGGACAGGAGGGCACAGATACGCAGTATTTT

v_gene: TRBV6-1
j_gene: TRBJ2-1
d_gene: -
abundance: -
CDR3aa: CASSATDYSDYNEQFF
CDR3nt: TGTGCCAGCAGTGCGACAGACTATTCAGATTACAATGAGCAGTTCTTC

v_gene: TRBV30
j_gene: TRBJ1-2
d_gene: TRBD1
abundance: -
CDR3aa: CAWTTGPDGYTF
CDR3nt: TGTGCCTGGACGACAGGGCCGGATGGCTACACCTTC

v_gene: TRBV7-2
j_gene: TRBJ1-2
d_gene: -
abundance: -
CDR3aa: CASSLSHDIAWAF
CDR3nt: TGTGCCAGCAGCTTAAGTCACGACATTGCATGGGCCTTC

v_gene: TRBV24-1
j_gene: TRBJ2-5
d_gene: TRBD2
abundance: once
CDR3aa: CATSDPGTNQETQYF
CDR3nt: TGTGCCACCAGTGATCCCGGGACTAACCAAGAGACCCAGTACTTC

v_gene: TRBV5-1
j_gene: TRBJ1-4
d_gene: TRBD1
abundance: -
CDR3aa: CASSLGDSRDEKLFF
CDR3nt: TGCGCCAGCAGCTTGGGGGACAGTCGGGATGAAAAACTGTTTTTT

v_gene: TRBV6-5
j_gene: TRBJ1-2
d_gene: TRBD1
abundance: -
CDR3aa: CASSSPGQGIAGYTF
CDR3nt: TGTGCCAGCAGTTCACCGGGACAGGGCATCGCTGGCTACACCTTC

v_gene: TRBV28
j_gene: TRBJ2-7
d_gene: -
abundance: -
CDR3aa: CASSRGTIYEQYF
CDR3nt: TGTGCCAGCAGTCGGGGTACCATCTACGAGCAGTACTTC

v_gene: TRBV7-3
j_gene: TRBJ2-7
d_gene: -
abundance: -
CDR3aa: CASSQPTSNEQYF
CDR3nt: TGTGCCAGCAGCCAGCCGACTAGTAACGAGCAGTACTTC

v_gene: TRBV12-5
j_gene: TRBJ1-4
d_gene: -
abundance: few
CDR3aa: CASGLGGPEKLFF
CDR3nt: TGTGCTAGTGGTTTGGGCGGTCCAGAAAAACTGTTTTTT

v_gene: TRBV5-1
j_gene: TRBJ1-4
d_gene: TRBD1
abundance: -
CDR3aa: CASSLGQGVWEKLFF
CDR3nt: TGCGCCAGCAGCTTGGGACAGGGGGTTTGGGAAAAACTGTTTTTT